This T cell receptor (beta chain) derives from a study of blood T cell repertoires in COVID-19. In the study overall: PBMCs, B-cell-depleted T cells, or T cells were the source of the cDNA or gDNA that made up the material.

Original data processing: By means of reference gene primer amplification, nucleated cell counts were estimated. Here immunoSEQ multiplex PCR was the method, and the copy in TCRdb shows in-frame clones only, minus some. Clone size and the V and J calls come from that table; the DNA yielded D and trimming. The data show 88,000 or so clones, about 76% seen once. V lost 3 bases, J lost 4 bases, and 15 bases lay in between. Per the germline V gene, CDR1 is MGHRA and CDR2 is YSYEKL. This CDR3 has 16 residues. The origin of this receptor is a human donor in a cohort sampled during active COVID-19. The specimen sequenced was peripheral blood. This chain links TRBV4-1 with TRBJ1-4; D gene unclear. The CDR3 is CASSQSSVIGNEKLFF. DNA for the CDR3: TGCGCCAGCAGCCAGAGTTCGGTAATCGGTAATGAAAAACTGTTTTTT.